This entry describes one T cell receptor beta chain. What it binds is not known. Germline values: CDR1 LNHNV, CDR2 YYDKDF (reference sequence). CDR3 length: 15 residues. The V gene lost 0 bases and the J gene lost 7 bases, with 15 bases spanning the gap. The entry originates in a study of T-cell memory formation after mild COVID-19. Study-wide results and caveats: SARS-CoV-2 specificity of second-wave clones peaking day 37 was unconfirmed. Contracting clones from day 15 to 85 showed balanced CD4/CD8; later expanders favored CD4+. CD4+ clones that contracted lay mainly in CM and EM; CD8+ ones lay in EMRA.

TCRdb analysed the 5' RACE reads with MiXCR anew, one entry per CDR3 protein. The sample lists approximately 450,000 distinct CDR3 sequences, roughly 18% occurring once. The V and J genes are TRBV15 and TRBJ1-2; a weak D match, TRBD1 (5 bases). This sequence was found in an adult woman who had mild COVID-19 (a few samples of this study predate the infection). Cell type and time point are not known. The sample consisted of PBMCs or a T cell subset sorted from them (not recorded which). CDR3 sequence (DNA): TGTGCCACCAGCAGAGATCAAGGGGCCGGCCTTGGCTACACCTTC. It encodes CATSRDQGAGLGYTF.